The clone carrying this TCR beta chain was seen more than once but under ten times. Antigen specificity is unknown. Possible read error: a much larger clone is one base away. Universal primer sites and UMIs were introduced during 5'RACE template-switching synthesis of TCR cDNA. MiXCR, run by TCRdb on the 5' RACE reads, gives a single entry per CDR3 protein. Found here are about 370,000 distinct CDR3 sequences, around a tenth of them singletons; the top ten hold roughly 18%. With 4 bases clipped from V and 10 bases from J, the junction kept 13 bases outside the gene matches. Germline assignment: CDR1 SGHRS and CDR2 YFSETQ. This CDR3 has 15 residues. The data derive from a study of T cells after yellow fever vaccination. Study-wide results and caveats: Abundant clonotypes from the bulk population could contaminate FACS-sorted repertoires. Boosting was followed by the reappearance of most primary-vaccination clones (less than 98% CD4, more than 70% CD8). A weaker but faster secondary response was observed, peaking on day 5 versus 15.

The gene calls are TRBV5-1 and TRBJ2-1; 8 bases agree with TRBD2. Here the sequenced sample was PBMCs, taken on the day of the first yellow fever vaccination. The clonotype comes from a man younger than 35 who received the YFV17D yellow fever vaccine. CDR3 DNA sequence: TGCGCCAGCAGCAGGCCGGGACTAGAGACCAAGGAGCAGTTCTTC. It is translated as CASSRPGLETKEQFF.